This T cell receptor (beta chain) was sequenced during a study of blood T cell repertoires in COVID-19. Study background: Some COVID-19 samples were acute and others convalescent; all came from the United States, Italy and Spain.

V was clipped by 0 bases and J by 7 bases, with 15 bases between them. This CDR3 is 15 amino acids long. Germline-derived CDR1 and CDR2 are LGHNA and YSLEER. Sequencing used immunoSEQ multiplex PCR; TCRdb keeps in-frame clones, though not all of them. This table has 200,000 to 250,000 clones, about four fifths appearing once. V and J are TRBV4-3 and TRBJ1-1, with TRBD1 as a possible D gene (5 bases). Sequenced material: peripheral blood. The source is a woman aged 18-29 years with acute or convalescent COVID-19. The CDR3 reads CASSQDMGPGLEAFF. The CDR3, as DNA: TGCGCCAGCAGCCAAGATATGGGACCGGGACTTGAAGCTTTCTTT.